This T cell receptor beta chain was retrieved from a study of cytomegalovirus exposure and HLA in healthy donors. PCR primers comprised 60 Vbeta and 13 Jbeta primers. Assay: immunoSEQ multiplex PCR; the TCRdb copy retains only in-frame clones and omits some. This table has around 130,000 clones, 75% to 90% appearing once. This clonotype originated in a woman aged 30 to 39 in good health and CMV-seropositive. Sequenced sample: PBMCs.

The CDR3 reads CASSETSGSKTQYF. CDR3 DNA sequence: TGTGCCAGCAGCGAGACTAGCGGGAGTAAGACCCAGTACTTC. The gene calls are TRBV9 and TRBJ2-5; 12 nucleotides match TRBD2. Trimming removed 3 bases from V and 6 bases from J; junction bases left unmatched: 3. CDR3 length: 14 amino acids. Germline V gene lookup returns CDR1 SGDLS and CDR2 YYNGEE. Full variable domain (remainder filled in from reference TRBV9 and TRBJ2-5): DSGVTQTPKHLITATGQRVTLRCSPRSGDLSVYWYQQSLDQGLQFLIQYYNGEERAKGNILERFSAQQFPDLHSELNLSSLELGDSALYFCASSETSGSKTQYFGPGTRLLVL.